What follows is one T cell receptor beta chain and its context. These data come from a study of blood T cell repertoires in COVID-19. TCRdb's table, derived via immunoSEQ multiplex PCR, lists solely in-frame clones and lacks some. The sample has 100,000 or so clones; approximately 92% are singletons. The V and J ends lost 5 bases and 8 bases respectively, with 9 bases between them. The V gene's germline CDR1 is SNHLY and CDR2 FYNNEI. The CDR3 loop spans 11 amino acids. The receptor comes from a man between 45 and 60 years old with active COVID-19. The sequencing sample was made of peripheral blood. V usage is TRBV2 and J usage is TRBJ1-2; weak D call: TRBD1 (5 bases). The CDR3 coding sequence is TGTGCCAGCAGTCCGGGACTCGGCTACACCTTC. It yields the protein CASSPGLGYTF. The variable domain in full, completed from reference TRBV2 and TRBJ1-2, reads EPEVTQTPSHQVTQMGQEVILRCVPISNHLYFYWYRQILGQKVEFLVSFYNNEISEKSEIFDDQFSVERPDGSNFTLKIRSTKLEDSAMYFCASSPGLGYTFGSGTRLTVV.